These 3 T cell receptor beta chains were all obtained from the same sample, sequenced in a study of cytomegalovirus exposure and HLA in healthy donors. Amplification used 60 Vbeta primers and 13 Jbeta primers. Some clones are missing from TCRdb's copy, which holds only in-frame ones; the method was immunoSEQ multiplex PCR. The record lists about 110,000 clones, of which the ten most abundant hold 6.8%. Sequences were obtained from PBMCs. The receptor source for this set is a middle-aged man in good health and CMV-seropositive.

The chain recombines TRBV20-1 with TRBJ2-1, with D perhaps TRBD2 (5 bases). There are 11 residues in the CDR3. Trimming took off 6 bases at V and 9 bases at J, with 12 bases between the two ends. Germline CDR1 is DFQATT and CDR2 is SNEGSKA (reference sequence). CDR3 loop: CSARTSTEQFF. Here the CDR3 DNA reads TGCAGTGCCCGCACTAGTACTGAGCAGTTCTTC.

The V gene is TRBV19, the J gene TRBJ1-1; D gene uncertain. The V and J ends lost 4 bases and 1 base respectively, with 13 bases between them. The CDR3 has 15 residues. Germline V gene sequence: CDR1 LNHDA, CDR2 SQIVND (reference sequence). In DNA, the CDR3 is TGTGCCAGTAGTAGTCGCGGGTCGCCGAACACTGAAGCTTTCTTT. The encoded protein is CASSSRGSPNTEAFF.

CDR3 region: CASRLDRGSTGELFF. CDR3 nucleotides: TGTGCCAGTAGGTTAGACAGGGGTAGTACCGGGGAGCTGTTTTTT. J is TRBJ2-2 and V is TRBV19; 8 positions match TRBD1. Germline-derived CDR1 and CDR2 are LNHDA and SQIVND (reference sequence). V trimming: 6 bases; J trimming: 5 bases; junction bases outside the gene matches: 8. This CDR3 comprises 15 residues.